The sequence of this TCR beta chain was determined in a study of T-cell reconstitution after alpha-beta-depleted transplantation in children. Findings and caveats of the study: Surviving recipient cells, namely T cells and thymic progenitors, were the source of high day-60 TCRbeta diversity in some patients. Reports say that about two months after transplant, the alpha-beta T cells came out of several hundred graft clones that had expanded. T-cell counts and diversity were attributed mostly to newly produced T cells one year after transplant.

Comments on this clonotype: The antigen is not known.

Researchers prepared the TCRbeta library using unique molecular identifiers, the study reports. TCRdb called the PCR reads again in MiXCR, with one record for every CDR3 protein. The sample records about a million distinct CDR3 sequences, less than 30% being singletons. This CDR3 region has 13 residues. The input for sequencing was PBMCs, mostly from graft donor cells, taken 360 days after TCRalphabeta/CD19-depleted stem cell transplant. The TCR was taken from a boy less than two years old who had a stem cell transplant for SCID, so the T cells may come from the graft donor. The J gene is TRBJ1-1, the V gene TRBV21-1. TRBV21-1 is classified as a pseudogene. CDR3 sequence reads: CASGEKLNTEAFF. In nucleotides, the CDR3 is TGTGCCAGCGGGGAAAAGTTGAACACTGAAGCTTTCTTT.